Sequencing of this T cell receptor (beta chain) was carried out in a study of early T cells in non-severe SARS-CoV-2 infection. This clonotype was detected once. Looked up from germline, CDR1 is SGHAT and CDR2 is FQNNGV. The CDR3 totals 13 residues. Trimming cost V 5 bases and J 3 bases, with 11 bases left between them. A single record per CDR3 protein comes from TCRdb applying MiXCR to the 5' RACE reads. The repertoire holds tens of thousands of distinct CDR3 sequences, with 9.5% to 15% as singletons. This TCR came from an adult who was a healthcare worker with PCR-confirmed SARS-CoV-2 infection or an uninfected control (not recorded which). The donor label of this sample is uncertain. The chain links TRBV11-2 to TRBJ2-7; D may be TRBD1 (6 bases). Sequencing used whole blood, obtained at baseline. CDR3 nucleotide sequence: TGTGCCAGCAGCCGGACAGACATCTACGAGCAGTACTTC. Amino acids: CASSRTDIYEQYF.